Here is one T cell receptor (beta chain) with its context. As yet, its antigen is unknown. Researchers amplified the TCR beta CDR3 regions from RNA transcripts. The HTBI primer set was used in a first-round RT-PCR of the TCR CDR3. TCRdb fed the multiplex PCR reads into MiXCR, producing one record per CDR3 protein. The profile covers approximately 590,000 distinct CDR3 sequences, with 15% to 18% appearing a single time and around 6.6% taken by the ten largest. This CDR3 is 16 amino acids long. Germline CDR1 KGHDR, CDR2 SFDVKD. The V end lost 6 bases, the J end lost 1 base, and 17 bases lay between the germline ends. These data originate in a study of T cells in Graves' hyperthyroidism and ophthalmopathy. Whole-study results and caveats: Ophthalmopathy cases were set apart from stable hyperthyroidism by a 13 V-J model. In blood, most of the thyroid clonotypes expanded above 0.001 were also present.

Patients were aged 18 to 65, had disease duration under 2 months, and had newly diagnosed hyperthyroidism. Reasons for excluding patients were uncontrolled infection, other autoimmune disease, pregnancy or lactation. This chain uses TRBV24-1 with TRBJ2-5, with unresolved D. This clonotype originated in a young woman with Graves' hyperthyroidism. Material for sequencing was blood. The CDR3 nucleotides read TGTGCCACCAGTCGGCCAGAAACTAACCCCCAAGAGACCCAGTACTTC. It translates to CATSRPETNPQETQYF.